This paragraph covers one T cell receptor beta chain sequence. This specimen belongs to a study of T cell changes during pregnancy in multiple sclerosis. Assay: immunoSEQ multiplex PCR; the TCRdb copy retains only in-frame clones and omits some. The top ten clones hold 8.1% of a sample with about 41,000 clones, almost 95% of them seen once. Germline V gene data show CDR1 as SGHRS and CDR2 as YFSETQ. CDR3 length equals 14 residues. The ends lost 5 bases at V and 5 bases at J; junction bases unmatched: 6. The sequence came from a female donor with multiple sclerosis, enrolled in a pregnancy study. This material consisted of CD8+ T cells from peripheral blood mononuclear cells, taken in the third trimester of pregnancy. The chain couples TRBV5-1 to TRBJ2-5, with 10 bases fitting TRBD1. The CDR3 protein is CASSWGQGLETQYF. The CDR3 nucleotides are TGCGCCAGCAGTTGGGGACAGGGGCTGGAGACCCAGTACTTC.